This T cell receptor beta chain was recovered during a study of T cell responses to AZD1222 COVID-19 vaccine. V was shortened by 1 base and J by 0 bases, with 7 bases between the two germline ends. CDR3 length equals 15 residues. The germline V gene has CDR1 LGHDT and CDR2 YNNKEL (reference sequence). Measured with immunoSEQ multiplex PCR; TCRdb has only the in-frame clones, and not every one. The sample has about 190,000 clones, approximately 92% seen once; the top ten hold 1% to 1.5%. This clonotype originated in an adult in good health. V usage is TRBV3-1 (or the pseudogene TRBV3-2) and J usage is TRBJ1-5; D is unclear. The starting material was peripheral blood, obtained on day 0 of AZD1222 vaccination. The CDR3 loop is CASSQVRNSNQPQHF. The CDR3 bases are TGTGCCAGCAGCCAAGTTAGGAATAGCAATCAGCCCCAGCATTTT.